Below, 9 T cell receptor beta chains from the same sample are listed, as sequenced in a study of PD-1 blockade in classical Hodgkin lymphoma. Brentuximab vedotin exposure varied among the patients, all of whom had relapsed after autologous stem cell transplantation. Profiling relied on immunoSEQ multiplex PCR, and the TCRdb table lists in-frame clones only, not all of them. The sample has about 58,000 clones, 85% to 95% seen once. Sequenced here: peripheral blood mononuclear cells (PBMCs), sampled before the second cycle of nivolumab. The receptors originated from a human donor with classical Hodgkin lymphoma.

This chain links TRBV6-1 with TRBJ2-3; D unresolved. The CDR3 has 15 residues. V lost 2 bases and J lost 6, with 15 bases in between. Germline CDR1 and CDR2: MNHNS and SASEGT. In DNA form, the CDR3 reads TGTGCCAGCAGTGAACGCCCCCTCCCCCGGGATACGCAGTATTTT. It yields the protein CASSERPLPRDTQYF.

This sequence joins TRBV6-1 and TRBJ1-1, with D hard to call. Trimming left V 6 bases short and J 8 bases short, with 16 bases between. The CDR3 has 13 amino acids. The germline V gene encodes CDR1 MNHNS and CDR2 SASEGT. In nucleotides, the CDR3 is TGTGCCAGCAGCAACTGGCGGAGCCAAGAAGCTTTCTTT. Translated: CASSNWRSQEAFF.

As concerns this clone: Additional DNA sequences in this sample encode the identical CDR3. V usage is TRBV27 and J usage is TRBJ2-7, with D maybe TRBD1 (8 bases). The V and J ends lost 6 bases and 1 base respectively, with 16 bases between them. Germline loops: CDR1 MNHEY, CDR2 SMNVEV (reference sequence). The CDR3 consists of 15 residues. CDR3: CASRLSGTGSYEQYF. Written as DNA, the CDR3 is TGTGCCAGCAGGTTAAGCGGGACAGGATCCTACGAGCAGTACTTC.

V usage is TRBV13 and J usage is TRBJ1-3; D gene unclear. The V gene lost 1 base and the J gene lost 0 bases, with 10 bases spanning the gap. In germline, CDR1 is PRHDT, CDR2 FYEKMQ (reference sequence). CDR3 length: 16 residues. The CDR3 protein is CASSLEPASSGNTIYF. The CDR3 DNA reads TGTGCCAGCAGCTTAGAACCCGCCAGCTCTGGAAACACCATATATTTT. The variable domain in full, completed from reference TRBV13 and TRBJ1-3, reads AAGVIQSPRHLIKEKRETATLKCYPIPRHDTVYWYQQGPGQDPQFLISFYEKMQSDKGSIPDRFSAQQFSDYHSELNMSSLELGDSALYFCASSLEPASSGNTIYFGEGSWLTVV.

The J gene is TRBJ2-1, the V gene TRBV2; D remains ambiguous. Trimming removed 10 bases from V and 8 bases from J, with 15 bases in between. The germline CDR1 and CDR2 sequences are SNHLY and FYNNEI. The length of the CDR3 is 12 residues. The CDR3 coding sequence is TGTGCCACCTTAATCCCTCCCCATGAGCAGTTCTTC. It yields the protein CATLIPPHEQFF.

With regard to this clone: At one of its ends the junction is not consistent with the germline gene, which may arise from a read error. The chain combines TRBV6-1 with TRBJ1-5; D is perhaps TRBD1 (6 bases). The CDR3 loop spans 16 amino acids. CDR1 MNHNS and CDR2 SASEGT come from the germline V gene. Written as DNA, the CDR3 is TGTGCCAGCAGTGAAGCGTCAGGGGTGGGCCATCAGTCCCAGCATTTT. As protein: CASSEASGVGHQSQHF.

This clone was seen more than once but under ten times. This chain links TRBV23-1 with TRBJ2-7; TRBD1 matches at 9 bases. TRBV23-1 is an ORF for which the function is uncertain. This CDR3 region has 16 residues. The V gene end was trimmed by 0 bases and the J gene end by 2 bases; junction bases not matched to a gene: 5. DNA for the CDR3: TGCGCCAGCAGTCAATCGGCCGGGACAGGGACCTACGAGCAGTACTTC. This gives the protein CASSQSAGTGTYEQYF.

The rearrangement links TRBV28 to TRBJ2-1; 8 positions match TRBD2. Trimming cost V 3 bases and J 10 bases; bases outside gene matches: 8. The CDR3 is 14 amino acids. Germline lookup yields CDR1 MDHEN and CDR2 SYDVKM. CDR3 amino acids: CASSFRASGREQFF. The CDR3 DNA reads as TGTGCCAGCAGTTTCCGGGCTAGCGGGCGGGAGCAGTTCTTC.

The CDR3 sequence: CASRSGERWGYTF. CDR3 coding DNA: TGTGCCAGCAGATCAGGGGAGCGGTGGGGCTACACCTTC. V gene TRBV2 combines with J gene TRBJ1-2; tentative D call: TRBD1 (6 bases). The germline gives CDR1 SNHLY, CDR2 FYNNEI. There are 13 residues in the CDR3. Trimming stripped 6 bases from V and 8 bases from J, with 16 bases between.